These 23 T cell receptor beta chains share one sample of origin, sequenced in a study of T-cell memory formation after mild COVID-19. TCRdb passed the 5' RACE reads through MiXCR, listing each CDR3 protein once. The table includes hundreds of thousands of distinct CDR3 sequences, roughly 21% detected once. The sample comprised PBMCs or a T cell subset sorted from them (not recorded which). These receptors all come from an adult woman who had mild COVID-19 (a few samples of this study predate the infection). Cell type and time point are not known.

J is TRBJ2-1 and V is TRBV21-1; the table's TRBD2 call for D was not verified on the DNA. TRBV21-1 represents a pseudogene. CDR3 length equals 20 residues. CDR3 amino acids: CASSILNSSSGRSSYNEQFF. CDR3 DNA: TGTGCCAGCAGCATCCTTAATTCAAGTAGCGGGAGGAGTTCCTACAATGAGCAGTTCTTC.

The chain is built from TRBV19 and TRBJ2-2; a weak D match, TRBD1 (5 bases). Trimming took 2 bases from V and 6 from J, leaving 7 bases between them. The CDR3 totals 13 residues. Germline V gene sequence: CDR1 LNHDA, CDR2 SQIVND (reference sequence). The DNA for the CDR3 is TGTGCCAGTAGTATATTAGGGGCCGGGGAGCTGTTTTTT. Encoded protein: CASSILGAGELFF.

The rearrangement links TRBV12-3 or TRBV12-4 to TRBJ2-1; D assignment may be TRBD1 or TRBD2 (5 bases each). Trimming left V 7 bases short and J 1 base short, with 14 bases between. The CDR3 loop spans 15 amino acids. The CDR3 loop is CASTLGPRSYNEQFF. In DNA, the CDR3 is TGTGCCAGCACGTTGGGACCTCGATCCTACAATGAGCAGTTCTTC.

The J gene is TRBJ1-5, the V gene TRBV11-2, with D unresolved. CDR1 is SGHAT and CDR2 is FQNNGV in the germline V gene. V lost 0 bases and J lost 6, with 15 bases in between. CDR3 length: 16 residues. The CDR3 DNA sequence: TGTGCCAGCAGCTTAGAGGCGGGTCAGCCAGGTCAGCCCCAGCATTTT. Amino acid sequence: CASSLEAGQPGQPQHF.

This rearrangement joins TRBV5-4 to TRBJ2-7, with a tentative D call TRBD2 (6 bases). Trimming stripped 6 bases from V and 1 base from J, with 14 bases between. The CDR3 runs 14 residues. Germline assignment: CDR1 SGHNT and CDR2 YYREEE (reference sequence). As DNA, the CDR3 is TGTGCCAGCACTGGCGGGATTACGTCCTACGAGCAGTACTTC. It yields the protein CASTGGITSYEQYF. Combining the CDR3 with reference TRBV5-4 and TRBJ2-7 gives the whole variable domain ETGVTQSPTHLIKTRGQQVTLRCSSQSGHNTVSWYQQALGQGPQFIFQYYREEENGRGNFPPRFSGLQFPNYSSELNVNALELDDSALYLCASTGGITSYEQYFGPGTRLTVT.

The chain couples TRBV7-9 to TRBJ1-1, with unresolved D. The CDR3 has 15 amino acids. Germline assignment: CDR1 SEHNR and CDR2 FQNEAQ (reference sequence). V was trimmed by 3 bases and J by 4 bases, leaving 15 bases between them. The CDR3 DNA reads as TGTGCCAGCAGCTTTTCAACCCCTCTGCCCACTGAAGCTTTCTTT. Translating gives CASSFSTPLPTEAFF.

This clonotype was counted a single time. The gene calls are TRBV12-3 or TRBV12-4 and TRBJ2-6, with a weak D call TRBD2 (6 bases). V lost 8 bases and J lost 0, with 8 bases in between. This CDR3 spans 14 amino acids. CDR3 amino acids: CASGRSSGANVLTF. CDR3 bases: TGTGCCAGCGGGAGGAGCTCTGGGGCCAACGTCCTGACTTTC.

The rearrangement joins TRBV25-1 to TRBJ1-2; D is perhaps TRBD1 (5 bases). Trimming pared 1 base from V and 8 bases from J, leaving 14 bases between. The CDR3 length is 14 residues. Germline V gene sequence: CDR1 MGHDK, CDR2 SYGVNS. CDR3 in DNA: TGTGCCAGCAGTGAATCTGGTGGGACGTGGGGCTACACCTTC. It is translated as CASSESGGTWGYTF.

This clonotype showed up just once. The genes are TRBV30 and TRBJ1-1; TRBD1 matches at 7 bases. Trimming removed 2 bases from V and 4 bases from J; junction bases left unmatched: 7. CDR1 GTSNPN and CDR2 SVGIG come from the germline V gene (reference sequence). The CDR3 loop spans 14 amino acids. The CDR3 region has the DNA TGTGCCTGGAGTAGACAGGGTAGAGGCACTGAAGCTTTCTTT. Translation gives CAWSRQGRGTEAFF. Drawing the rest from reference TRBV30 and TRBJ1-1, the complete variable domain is SQTIHQWPATLVQPVGSPLSLECTVEGTSNPNLYWYRQAAGRGLQLLFYSVGIGQISSEVPQNLSASRPQDRQFILSSKKLLLSDSGFYLCAWSRQGRGTEAFFGQGTRLTVV.

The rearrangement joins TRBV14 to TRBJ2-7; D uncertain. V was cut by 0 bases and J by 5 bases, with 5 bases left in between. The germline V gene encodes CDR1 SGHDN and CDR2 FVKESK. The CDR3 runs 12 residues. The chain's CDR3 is CASSQEFNEQYF. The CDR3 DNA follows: TGTGCCAGCAGCCAAGAGTTCAACGAGCAGTACTTC. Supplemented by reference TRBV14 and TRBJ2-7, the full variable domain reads EAGVTQFPSHSVIEKGQTVTLRCDPISGHDNLYWYRRVMGKEIKFLLHFVKESKQDESGMPNNRFLAERTGGTYSTLKVQPAELEDSGVYFCASSQEFNEQYFGPGTRLTVT.

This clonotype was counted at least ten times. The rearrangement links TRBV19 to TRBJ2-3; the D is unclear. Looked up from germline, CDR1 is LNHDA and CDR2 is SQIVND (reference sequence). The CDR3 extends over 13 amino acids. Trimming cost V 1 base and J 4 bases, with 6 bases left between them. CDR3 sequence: CASSIVGSDTQYF. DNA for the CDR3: TGTGCCAGTAGTATAGTTGGATCAGATACGCAGTATTTT.

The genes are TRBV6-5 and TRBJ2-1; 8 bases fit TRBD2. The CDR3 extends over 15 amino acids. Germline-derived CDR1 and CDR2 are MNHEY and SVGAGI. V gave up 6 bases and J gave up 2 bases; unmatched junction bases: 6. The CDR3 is CASSLAGPAYNEQFF. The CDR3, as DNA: TGTGCCAGCAGCCTAGCGGGTCCTGCCTACAATGAGCAGTTCTTC.

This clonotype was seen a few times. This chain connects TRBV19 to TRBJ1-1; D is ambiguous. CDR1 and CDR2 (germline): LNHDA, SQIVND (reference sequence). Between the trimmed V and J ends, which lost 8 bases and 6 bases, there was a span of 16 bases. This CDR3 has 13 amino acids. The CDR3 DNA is TGTGCCAGTGGCCCCGCCTTGGCGGCTGAAGCTTTCTTT. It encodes CASGPALAAEAFF.

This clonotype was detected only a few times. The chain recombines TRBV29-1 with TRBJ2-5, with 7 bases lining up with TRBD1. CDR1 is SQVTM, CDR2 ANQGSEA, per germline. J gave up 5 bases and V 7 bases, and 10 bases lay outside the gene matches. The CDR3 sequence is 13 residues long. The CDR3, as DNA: TGCAGCGGCCACAGGGGAGCCGGGGAGACCCAGTACTTC. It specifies CSGHRGAGETQYF.

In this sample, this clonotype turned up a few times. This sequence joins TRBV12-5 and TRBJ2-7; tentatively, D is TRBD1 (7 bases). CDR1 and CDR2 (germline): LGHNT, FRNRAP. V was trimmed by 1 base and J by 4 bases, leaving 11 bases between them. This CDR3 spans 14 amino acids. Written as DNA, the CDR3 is TGTGCTAGTGGTTTGGGGTCAGGGGGGTACGAGCAGTACTTC. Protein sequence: CASGLGSGGYEQYF.

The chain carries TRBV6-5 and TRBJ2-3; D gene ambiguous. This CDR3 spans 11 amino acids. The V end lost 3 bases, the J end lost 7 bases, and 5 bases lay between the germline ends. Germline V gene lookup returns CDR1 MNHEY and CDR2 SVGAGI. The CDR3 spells CASSYGHTQYF. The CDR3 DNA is TGTGCCAGCAGTTATGGTCATACGCAGTATTTT.

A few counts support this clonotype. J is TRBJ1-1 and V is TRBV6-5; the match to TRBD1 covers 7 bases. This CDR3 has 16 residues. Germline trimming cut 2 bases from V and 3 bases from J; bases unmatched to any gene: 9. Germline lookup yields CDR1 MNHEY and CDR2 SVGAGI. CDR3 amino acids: CASSYPQGSGYTEAFF. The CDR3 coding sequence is TGTGCCAGCAGTTACCCACAGGGGAGTGGGTACACTGAAGCTTTCTTT.

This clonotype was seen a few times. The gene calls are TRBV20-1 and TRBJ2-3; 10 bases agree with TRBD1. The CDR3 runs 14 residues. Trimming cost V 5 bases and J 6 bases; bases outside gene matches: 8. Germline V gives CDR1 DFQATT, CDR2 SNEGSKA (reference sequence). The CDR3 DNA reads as TGCAGTGCTGAGGGACAGGGGTCCGGGGATACGCAGTATTTT. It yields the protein CSAEGQGSGDTQYF.

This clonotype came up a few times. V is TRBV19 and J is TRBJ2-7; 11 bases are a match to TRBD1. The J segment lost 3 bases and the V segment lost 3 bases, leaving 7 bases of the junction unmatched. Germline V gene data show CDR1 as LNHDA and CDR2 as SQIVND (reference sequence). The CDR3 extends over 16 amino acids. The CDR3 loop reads CASSIRGTGGYYEQYF. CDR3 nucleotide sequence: TGTGCCAGTAGTATCCGCGGGACAGGGGGGTACTACGAGCAGTACTTC. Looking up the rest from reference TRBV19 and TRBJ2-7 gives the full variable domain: DGGITQSPKYLFRKEGQNVTLSCEQNLNHDAMYWYRQDPGQGLRLIYYSQIVNDFQKGDIAEGYSVSREKKESFPLTVTSAQKNPTAFYLCASSIRGTGGYYEQYFGPGTRLTVT.

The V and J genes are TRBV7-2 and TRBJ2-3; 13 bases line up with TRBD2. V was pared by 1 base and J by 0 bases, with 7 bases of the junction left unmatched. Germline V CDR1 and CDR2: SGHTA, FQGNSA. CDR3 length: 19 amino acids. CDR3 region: CASSLVAGLAGRSTDTQYF. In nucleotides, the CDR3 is TGTGCCAGCAGCTTAGTGGCGGGACTAGCGGGGAGAAGCACAGATACGCAGTATTTT.

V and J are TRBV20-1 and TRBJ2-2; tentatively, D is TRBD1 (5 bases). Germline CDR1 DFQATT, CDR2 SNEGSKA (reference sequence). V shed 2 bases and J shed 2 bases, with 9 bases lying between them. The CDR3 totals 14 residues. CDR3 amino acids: CSARSQGNTGELFF. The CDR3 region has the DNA TGCAGTGCTAGATCGCAGGGTAACACCGGGGAGCTGTTTTTT.

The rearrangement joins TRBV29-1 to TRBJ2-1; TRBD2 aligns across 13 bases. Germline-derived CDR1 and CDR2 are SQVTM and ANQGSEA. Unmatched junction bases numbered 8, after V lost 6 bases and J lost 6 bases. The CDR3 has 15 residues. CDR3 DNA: TGCAGCGTCTCCGGGACTAGCGGGGTCGTCAATGAGCAGTTCTTC. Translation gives CSVSGTSGVVNEQFF.

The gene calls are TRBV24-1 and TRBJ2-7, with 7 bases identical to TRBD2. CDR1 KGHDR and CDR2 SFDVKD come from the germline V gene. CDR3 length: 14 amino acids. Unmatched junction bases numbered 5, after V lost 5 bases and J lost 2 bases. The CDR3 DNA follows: TGTGCCACCAGTGCCCGGACTAGTCCCTACGAGCAGTACTTC. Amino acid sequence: CATSARTSPYEQYF.